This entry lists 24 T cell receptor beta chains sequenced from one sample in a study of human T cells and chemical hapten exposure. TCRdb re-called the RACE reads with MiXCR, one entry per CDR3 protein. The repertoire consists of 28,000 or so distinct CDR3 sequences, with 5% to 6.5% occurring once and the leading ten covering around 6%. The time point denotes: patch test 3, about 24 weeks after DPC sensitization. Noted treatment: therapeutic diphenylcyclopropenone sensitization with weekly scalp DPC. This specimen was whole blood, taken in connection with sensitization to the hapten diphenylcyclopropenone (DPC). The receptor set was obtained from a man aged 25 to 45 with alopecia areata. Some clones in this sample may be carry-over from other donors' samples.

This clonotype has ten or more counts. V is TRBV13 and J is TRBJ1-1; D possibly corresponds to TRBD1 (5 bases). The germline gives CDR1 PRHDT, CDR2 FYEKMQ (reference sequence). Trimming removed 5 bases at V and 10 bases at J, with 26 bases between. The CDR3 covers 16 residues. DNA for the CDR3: TGTGCCAGCAGCCCGACCCCCGACAGTCTCGAACTTGGAGCTTTCTTT. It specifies CASSPTPDSLELGAFF.

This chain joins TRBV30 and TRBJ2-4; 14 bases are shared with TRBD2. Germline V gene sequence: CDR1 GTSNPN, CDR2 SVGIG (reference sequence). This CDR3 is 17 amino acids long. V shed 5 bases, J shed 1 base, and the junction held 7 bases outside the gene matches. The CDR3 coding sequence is TGTGCCTGGGACGGGACTAGCGGGGGAGGGGCCAAAAACATTCAGTACTTC. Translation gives CAWDGTSGGGAKNIQYF.

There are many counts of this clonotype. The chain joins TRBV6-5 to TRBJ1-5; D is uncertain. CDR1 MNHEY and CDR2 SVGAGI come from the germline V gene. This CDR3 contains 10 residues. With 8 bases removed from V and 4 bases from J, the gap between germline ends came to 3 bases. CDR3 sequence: CASGNQPQHF. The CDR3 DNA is TGTGCCAGCGGTAATCAGCCCCAGCATTTT.

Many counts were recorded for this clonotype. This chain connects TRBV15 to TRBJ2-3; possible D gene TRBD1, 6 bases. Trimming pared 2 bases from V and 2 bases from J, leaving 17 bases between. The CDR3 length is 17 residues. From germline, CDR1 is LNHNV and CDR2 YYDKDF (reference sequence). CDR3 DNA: TGTGCCACCAGCAGAACCCGCACAGGGAAAGCCACAGATACGCAGTATTTT. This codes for CATSRTRTGKATDTQYF. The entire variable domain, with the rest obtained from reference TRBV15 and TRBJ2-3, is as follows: DAMVIQNPRYQVTQFGKPVTLSCSQTLNHNVMYWYQQKSSQAPKLLFHYYDKDFNNEADTPDNFQSRRPNTSFCFLDIRSPGLGDTAMYLCATSRTRTGKATDTQYFGPGTRLTVL.

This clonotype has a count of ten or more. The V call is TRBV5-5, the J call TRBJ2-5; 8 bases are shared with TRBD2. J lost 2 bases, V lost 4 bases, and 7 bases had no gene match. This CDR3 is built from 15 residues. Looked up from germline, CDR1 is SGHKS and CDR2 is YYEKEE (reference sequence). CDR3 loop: CASSGELAVQETQYF. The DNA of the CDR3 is TGTGCCAGCAGCGGGGAACTAGCGGTACAAGAGACCCAGTACTTC.

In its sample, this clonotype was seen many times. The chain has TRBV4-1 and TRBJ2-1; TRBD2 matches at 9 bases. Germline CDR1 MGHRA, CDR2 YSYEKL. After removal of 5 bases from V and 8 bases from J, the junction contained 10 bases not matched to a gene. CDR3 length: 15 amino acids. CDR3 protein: CASSFDSGGLDEQFF. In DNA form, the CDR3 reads TGCGCCAGCAGCTTCGATAGCGGGGGTTTGGATGAGCAGTTCTTC.

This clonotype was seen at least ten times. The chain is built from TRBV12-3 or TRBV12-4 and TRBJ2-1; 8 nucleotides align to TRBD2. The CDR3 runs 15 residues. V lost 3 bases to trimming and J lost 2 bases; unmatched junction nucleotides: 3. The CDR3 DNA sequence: TGTGCCAGCAGTTTTCCGGGACTAGCCTACAATGAGCAGTTCTTC. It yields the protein CASSFPGLAYNEQFF.

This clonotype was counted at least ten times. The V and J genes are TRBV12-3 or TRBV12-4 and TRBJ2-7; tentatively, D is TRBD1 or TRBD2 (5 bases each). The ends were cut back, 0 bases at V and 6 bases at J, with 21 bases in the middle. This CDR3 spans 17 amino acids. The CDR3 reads CASSLARAGTESGEQYF. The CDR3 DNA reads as TGTGCCAGCAGTTTAGCTCGGGCAGGGACGGAAAGCGGCGAGCAGTACTTC.

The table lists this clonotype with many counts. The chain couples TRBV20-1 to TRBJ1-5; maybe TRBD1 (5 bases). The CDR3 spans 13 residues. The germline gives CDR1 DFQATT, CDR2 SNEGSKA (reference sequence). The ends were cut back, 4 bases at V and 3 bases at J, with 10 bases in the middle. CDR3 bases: TGCAGTGCTAAAAAGACAGACAATCAGCCCCAGCATTTT. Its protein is CSAKKTDNQPQHF.

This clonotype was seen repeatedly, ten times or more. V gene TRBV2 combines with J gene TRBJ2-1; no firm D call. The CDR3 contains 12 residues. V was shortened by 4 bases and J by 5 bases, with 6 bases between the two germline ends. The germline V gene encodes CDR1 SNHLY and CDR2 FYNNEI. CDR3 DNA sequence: TGTGCCAGCAGTGGGTTCCACAATGAGCAGTTCTTC. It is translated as CASSGFHNEQFF.

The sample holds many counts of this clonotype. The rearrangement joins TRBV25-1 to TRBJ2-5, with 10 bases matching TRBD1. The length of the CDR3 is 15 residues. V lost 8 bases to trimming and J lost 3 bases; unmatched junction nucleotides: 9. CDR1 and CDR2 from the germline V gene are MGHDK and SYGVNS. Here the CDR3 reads CASSRPGTGEETQYF. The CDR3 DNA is TGTGCCAGCTCCCGACCTGGGACAGGGGAAGAGACCCAGTACTTC.

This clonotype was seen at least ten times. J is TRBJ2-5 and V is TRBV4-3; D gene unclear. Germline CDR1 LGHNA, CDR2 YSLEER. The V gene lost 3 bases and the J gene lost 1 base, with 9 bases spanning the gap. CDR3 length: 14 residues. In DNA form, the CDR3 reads TGCGCCAGCAGCCATACAGCAGGCCAAGAGACCCAGTACTTC. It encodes CASSHTAGQETQYF.

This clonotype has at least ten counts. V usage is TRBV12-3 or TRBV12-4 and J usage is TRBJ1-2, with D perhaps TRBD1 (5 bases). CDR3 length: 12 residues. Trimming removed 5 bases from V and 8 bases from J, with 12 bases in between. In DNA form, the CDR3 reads TGTGCCAGCAGTCCCCGCGGGGGAGGCTACACCTTC. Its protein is CASSPRGGGYTF.

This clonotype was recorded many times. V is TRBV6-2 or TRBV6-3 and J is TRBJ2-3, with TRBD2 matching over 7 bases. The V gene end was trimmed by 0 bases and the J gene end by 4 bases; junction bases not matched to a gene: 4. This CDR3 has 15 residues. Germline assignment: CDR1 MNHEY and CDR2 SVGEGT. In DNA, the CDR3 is TGTGCCAGCAGTTACTCCGGCGGGGGTGCAGATACGCAGTATTTT. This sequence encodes CASSYSGGGADTQYF.

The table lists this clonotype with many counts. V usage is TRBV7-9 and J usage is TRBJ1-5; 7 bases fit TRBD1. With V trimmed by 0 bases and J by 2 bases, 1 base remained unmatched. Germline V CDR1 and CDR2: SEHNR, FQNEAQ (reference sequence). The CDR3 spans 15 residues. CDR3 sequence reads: CASSLAGQGNQPQHF. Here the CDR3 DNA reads TGTGCCAGCAGCTTAGCCGGACAGGGCAATCAGCCCCAGCATTTT.

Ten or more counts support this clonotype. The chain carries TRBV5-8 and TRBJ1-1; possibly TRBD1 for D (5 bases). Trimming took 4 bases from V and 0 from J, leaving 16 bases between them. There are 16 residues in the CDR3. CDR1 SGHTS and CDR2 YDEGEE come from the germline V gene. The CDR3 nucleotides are TGTGCCAGCAGCATTGACGTGGGGCGTTTGAACACTGAAGCTTTCTTT. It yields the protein CASSIDVGRLNTEAFF.

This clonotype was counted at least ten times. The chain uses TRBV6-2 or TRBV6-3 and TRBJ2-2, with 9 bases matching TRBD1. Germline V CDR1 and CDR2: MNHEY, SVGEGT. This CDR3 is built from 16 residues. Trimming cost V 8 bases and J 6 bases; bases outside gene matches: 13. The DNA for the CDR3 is TGTGCCAGCCTAAAAGCCGGGACAGGGAAAGCCGGGGAGCTGTTTTTT. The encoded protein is CASLKAGTGKAGELFF.

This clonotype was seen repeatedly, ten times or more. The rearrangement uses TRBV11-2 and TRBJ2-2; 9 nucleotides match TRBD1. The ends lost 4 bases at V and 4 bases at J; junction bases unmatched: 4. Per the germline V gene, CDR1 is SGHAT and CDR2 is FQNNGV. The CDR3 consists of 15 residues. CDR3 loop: CASSSNRGLTGELFF. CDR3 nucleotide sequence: TGTGCCAGCAGCTCGAACAGGGGGCTCACCGGGGAGCTGTTTTTT.

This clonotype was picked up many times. CDR3 bases: TGTGCCAGCAGCTTAGCGCGGAAGGGGTCCTACGAGCAGTACTTC. Translating it yields CASSLARKGSYEQYF. V gene TRBV7-6 combines with J gene TRBJ2-7; D is possibly TRBD1 (5 bases). Deletions cut 0 bases from V and 1 base from J, with 10 bases between. Germline V gene lookup returns CDR1 SGHVS and CDR2 FNYEAQ. The CDR3 contains 15 residues.

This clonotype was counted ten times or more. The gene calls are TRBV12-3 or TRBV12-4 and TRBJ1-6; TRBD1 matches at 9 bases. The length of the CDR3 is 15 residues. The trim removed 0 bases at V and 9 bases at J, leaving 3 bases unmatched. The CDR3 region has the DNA TGTGCCAGCAGTTTAGCGGGGACAGGGTTTTCACCCCTCCACTTT. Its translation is CASSLAGTGFSPLHF.

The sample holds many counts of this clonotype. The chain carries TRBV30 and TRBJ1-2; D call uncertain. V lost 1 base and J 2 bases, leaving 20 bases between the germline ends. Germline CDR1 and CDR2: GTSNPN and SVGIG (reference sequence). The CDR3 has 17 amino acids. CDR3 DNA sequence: TGTGCCTGGAGTGGGTTCGACGAGGGAAACGTCAACTATGGCTACACCTTC. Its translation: CAWSGFDEGNVNYGYTF.

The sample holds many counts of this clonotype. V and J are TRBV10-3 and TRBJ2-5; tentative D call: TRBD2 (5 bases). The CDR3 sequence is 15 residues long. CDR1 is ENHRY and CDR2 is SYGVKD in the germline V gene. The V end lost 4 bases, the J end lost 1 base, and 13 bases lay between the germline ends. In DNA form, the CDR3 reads TGTGCCATCAGTGGAGTCGCTAGCTCCCAAGAGACCCAGTACTTC. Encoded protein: CAISGVASSQETQYF.

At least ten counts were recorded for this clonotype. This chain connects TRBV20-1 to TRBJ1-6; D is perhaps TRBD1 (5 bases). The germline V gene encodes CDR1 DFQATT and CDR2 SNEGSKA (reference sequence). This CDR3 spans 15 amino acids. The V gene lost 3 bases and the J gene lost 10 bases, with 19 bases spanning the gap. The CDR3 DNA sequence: TGCAGTGCTAGGAGCGTGTCGTCGGGGGAATCACCCCTCCACTTT. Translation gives CSARSVSSGESPLHF.

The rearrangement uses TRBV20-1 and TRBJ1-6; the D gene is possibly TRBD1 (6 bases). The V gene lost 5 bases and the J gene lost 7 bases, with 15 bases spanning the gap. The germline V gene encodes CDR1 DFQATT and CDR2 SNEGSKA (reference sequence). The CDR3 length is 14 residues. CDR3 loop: CSAQQGARNSPLHF. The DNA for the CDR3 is TGCAGTGCTCAACAGGGCGCGCGCAATTCACCCCTCCACTTT.